This TCR beta chain was sequenced during a study of blood T cell repertoires in COVID-19. The wider study: Samples representing acute and convalescent COVID-19 were sourced from the United States, Italy and Spain.

Method: immunoSEQ multiplex PCR; TCRdb's copy keeps in-frame clones and lacks some. The repertoire has fewer than 350,000 clones, 81% of them found once; the top ten carry over 2.5%. CDR1 is GTSNPN and CDR2 is SVGIG in the germline V gene (reference sequence). Trimming at V came to 0 bases and at J to 0 bases, leaving 8 bases not matched to a gene. The CDR3 sequence is 18 residues long. The sequence was collected from a woman aged 55-70 years with active or convalescent COVID-19. Input material: peripheral blood. The chain uses TRBV30 and TRBJ2-2, with TRBD2 matching over 9 bases. DNA of the CDR3: TGTGCCTGGAGTGTATTCAGCGGGGGGTCCGCGAACACCGGGGAGCTGTTTTTT. Encoded protein: CAWSVFSGGSANTGELFF.